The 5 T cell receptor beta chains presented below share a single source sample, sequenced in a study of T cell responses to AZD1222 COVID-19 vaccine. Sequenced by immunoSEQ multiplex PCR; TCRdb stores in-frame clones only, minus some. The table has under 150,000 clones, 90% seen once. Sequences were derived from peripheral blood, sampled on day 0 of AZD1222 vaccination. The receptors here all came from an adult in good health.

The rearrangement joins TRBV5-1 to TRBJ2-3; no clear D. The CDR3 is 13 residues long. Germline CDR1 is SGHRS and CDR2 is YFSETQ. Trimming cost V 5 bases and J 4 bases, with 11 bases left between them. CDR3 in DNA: TGCGCCAGCAGGAGAGAGGTCCCAGATACGCAGTATTTT. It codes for CASRREVPDTQYF.

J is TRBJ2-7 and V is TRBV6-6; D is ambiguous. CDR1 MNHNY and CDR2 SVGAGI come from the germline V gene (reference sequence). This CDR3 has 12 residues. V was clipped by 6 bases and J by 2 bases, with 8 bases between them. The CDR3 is CASSLTPYEQYF. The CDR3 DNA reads TGTGCCAGCAGCCTGACCCCCTACGAGCAGTACTTC.

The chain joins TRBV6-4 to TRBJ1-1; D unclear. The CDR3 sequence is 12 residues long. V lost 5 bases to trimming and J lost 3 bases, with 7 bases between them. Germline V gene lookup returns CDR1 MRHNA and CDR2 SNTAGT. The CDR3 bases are TGTGCCAGCAGTTTGTGGGACACTGAAGCTTTCTTT. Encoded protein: CASSLWDTEAFF.

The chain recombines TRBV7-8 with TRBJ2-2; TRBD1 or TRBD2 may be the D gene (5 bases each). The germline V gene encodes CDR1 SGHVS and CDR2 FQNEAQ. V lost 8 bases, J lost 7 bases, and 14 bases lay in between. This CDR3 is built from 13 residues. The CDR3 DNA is TGTGCCAGCGGCAGGGAGAGGGGCGGGGAGCTGTTTTTT. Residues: CASGRERGGELFF.

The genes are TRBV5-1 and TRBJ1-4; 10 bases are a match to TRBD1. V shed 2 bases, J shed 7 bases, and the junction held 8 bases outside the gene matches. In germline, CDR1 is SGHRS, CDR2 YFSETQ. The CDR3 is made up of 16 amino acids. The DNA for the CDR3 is TGCGCCAGCAGCTTTGTCCTAAGGACAGGGGGTGAAAAACTGTTTTTT. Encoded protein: CASSFVLRTGGEKLFF.